This TCR beta chain was obtained from a study of T cell changes during pregnancy in multiple sclerosis. Clones were read by immunoSEQ multiplex PCR, and TCRdb kept only the in-frame ones, dropping some. The table includes approximately 85,000 clones, 80% to 95% detected once. Germline V gene sequence: CDR1 SQVTM, CDR2 ANQGSEA. V lost 7 bases and J lost 3; bases outside the gene matches: 7. The CDR3 has 14 amino acids. This chain links TRBV29-1 with TRBJ2-5, with 11 bases fitting TRBD1. The receptor was isolated from a female donor with multiple sclerosis, enrolled in a pregnancy study. Sequenced here: peripheral blood, sampled in the first trimester of pregnancy. The CDR3 reads CSARGQGAKETQYF. Written as DNA, the CDR3 is TGCAGCGCCAGAGGACAGGGGGCTAAAGAGACCCAGTACTTC.